These T cell receptor beta chains were read from a single sample in a study of cytotoxic CD8 clonotypes in ibrutinib-treated CLL. TCRdb's table, derived via immunoSEQ multiplex PCR, lists solely in-frame clones and lacks some. The sample records 150,000 to 200,000 clones, roughly 84% being singletons. The sample was PBMCs, taken at disease progression, from a patient treated with ibrutinib. The source is a human donor with chronic lymphocytic leukemia. Each CDR3 is given with its conserved first and last residue. Each record gives: clone size, D gene, V gene, J gene, CDR3 protein, CDR3 DNA. D genes are given only for firm matches. Size tells how often a clone was seen (once, few, many) or the class of an expanded clone, and some rows leave it out.

-,-,TRBV9,TRBJ1-3,CASSVGLRGNTIYF,TGTGCCAGCAGCGTAGGGTTACGAGGAAACACCATATATTTT
-,TRBD2,TRBV29-1,TRBJ2-1,CSVKGTRREQFF,TGCAGCGTTAAAGGGACTAGAAGAGAGCAGTTCTTC
-,TRBD1,TRBV6-5,TRBJ1-5,CASSPRQGSQPQHF,TGTGCCAGCAGCCCCCGACAGGGTTCCCAGCCCCAGCATTTT
once,-,TRBV10-2,TRBJ1-1,CASSEGLGYTEAFF,TGCGCCAGCAGTGAGGGCCTTGGGTACACTGAAGCTTTCTTT
once,-,TRBV5-6,TRBJ2-2,CASSLGPTNTGELFF,TGTGCCAGCAGCTTGGGACCAACGAACACCGGGGAGCTGTTTTTT
-,TRBD1,TRBV6-5,TRBJ1-2,CASSRTGYYYTF,TGTGCCAGCAGCCGGACAGGGTATTACTACACCTTC
few,-,TRBV7-2,TRBJ1-5,CASSPRGGNNQPQHF,TGTGCCAGCAGCCCCCGGGGGGGGAACAATCAGCCCCAGCATTTT
-,-,TRBV27,TRBJ1-5,CASSFRNTDQPQHF,TGTGCCAGCAGTTTCCGGAATACCGATCAGCCCCAGCATTTT
once,-,TRBV6-1,TRBJ2-3,CASTHGGPRLGTQYF,TGTGCCAGCACCCACGGAGGGCCCCGACTTGGTACGCAGTATTTT
-,-,TRBV5-4,TRBJ2-3,CASSFRDTQYF,TGTGCCAGCAGCTTTAGGGATACGCAGTATTTT
-,-,TRBV2,TRBJ2-4,CASHPVEGVAKNIQYF,TGTGCCAGTCACCCCGTGGAAGGGGTTGCCAAAAACATTCAGTACTTC
-,-,TRBV5-1,TRBJ1-1,CASIPQGFNTEAFF,TGCGCCAGTATACCCCAGGGGTTTAACACTGAAGCTTTCTTT
-,TRBD2,TRBV6-1,TRBJ2-7,CASSPGLAEYEQYF,TGTGCCAGCAGTCCGGGACTAGCAGAATACGAGCAGTACTTC
-,-,TRBV19,TRBJ2-7,CASSIGTGERSYEQYF,TGTGCCAGTAGTATTGGGACTGGGGAACGCTCCTACGAGCAGTACTTC
once,TRBD1,TRBV11-2,TRBJ2-5,CASSFTGGVETQYF,TGTGCCAGCAGCTTCACAGGGGGCGTGGAGACCCAGTACTTC
once,TRBD1,TRBV7-9,TRBJ2-1,CASSLLGYRTGSYNEQFF,TGTGCCAGCAGCTTATTGGGTTATCGGACAGGATCATACAATGAGCAGTTCTTC
-,-,TRBV6-4,TRBJ1-1,CASRKTGQTQAFF,TGTGCCAGCAGGAAAACCGGACAGACCCAAGCTTTCTTT
-,-,TRBV9,TRBJ1-5,CASSPHAGGNQPQHF,TGTGCCAGCAGCCCCCACGCCGGGGGCAATCAGCCCCAGCATTTT
-,TRBD1,TRBV5-1,TRBJ2-3,CASSLGQGWLDTQYF,TGCGCCAGCAGCTTGGGACAGGGGTGGTTGGATACGCAGTATTTT
-,-,TRBV7-8,TRBJ2-7,CASSLSVLEVSEQYF,TGTGCCAGCAGCCTCTCGGTCCTAGAGGTGTCCGAGCAGTACTTC
-,-,TRBV15,TRBJ2-5,CATGSGSWETQYF,TGTGCCACCGGATCGGGGTCTTGGGAGACCCAGTACTTC
once,TRBD2,TRBV11-2,TRBJ2-7,CASSLGFGTSVSYEQYF,TGTGCCAGCAGCTTAGGGTTCGGGACTAGCGTCTCCTACGAGCAGTACTTC
-,TRBD1,TRBV9,TRBJ1-1,CASSSRTGEGDTEAFF,TGTGCCAGCAGCTCCCGGACAGGGGAGGGGGATACTGAAGCTTTCTTT
-,TRBD2,TRBV7-6,TRBJ2-3,CASSPGLAGSSDTQYF,TGTGCCAGCAGCCCCGGACTAGCGGGGTCATCAGATACGCAGTATTTT
-,-,TRBV18,TRBJ2-3,CASSLASTDTQYF,TGTGCCAGCTCACTCGCCTCCACAGATACGCAGTATTTT